The rows below give T cell receptor beta chains drawn from one sample of a study of blood T cell repertoires in COVID-19. Clones were sequenced by immunoSEQ multiplex PCR, and TCRdb holds only the in-frame ones, with some missing. The top ten hold around 3.2% of the sample, which has some 200,000 clones, around 89% seen once. Material for sequencing was PBMCs or T cells enriched from blood (not recorded which). These receptors all stem from a woman under 30 in a cohort exposed to, infected with or recovered from COVID-19 (not recorded which). Both conserved end residues are part of each CDR3. A D gene is named only where the DNA matches it firmly. Part of the rows lack a size; the others show once, few, many or a class for expanded clones.

V	size	D	J	DNA	CDR3
TRBV18	.	TRBD2	TRBJ2-3	TGTGCCAGCTCACCCTTGACTAGCGGGGGGGCCGGAGATACGCAGTATTTT	CASSPLTSGGAGDTQYF
TRBV5-6	.	TRBD2	TRBJ2-5	TGTGCCAGCAGCTTGCCAGCGGGAGAGGTTGAGACCCAGTACTTC	CASSLPAGEVETQYF
TRBV6-5	.	.	TRBJ2-1	TGTGCCAGCAGTAACGGCGCGACTAGTTGGAATGAGCAGTTCTTC	CASSNGATSWNEQFF
TRBV19	.	TRBD2	TRBJ2-1	TGTGCCAGTAGTACTAGCGGGAGGAATGAGCAGTTCTTC	CASSTSGRNEQFF
TRBV18	.	.	TRBJ2-6	TGTGCCAGCTCATCGACCCAGGGCTCTGGGGCCAACGTCCTGACTTTC	CASSSTQGSGANVLTF
TRBV7-8	once	TRBD1	TRBJ1-2	TGTGCCAGCAGCGTTACAGGGGGCCAGGATGGCTACACCTTC	CASSVTGGQDGYTF
TRBV3-1/TRBV3-2	.	TRBD2	TRBJ2-3	TGTGCCAGCAGCCCGCAGGGAACTAGCGGGAGCACAGATACGCAGTATTTT	CASSPQGTSGSTDTQYF
TRBV28	.	.	TRBJ2-7	TGTGCCAGCAGTTTCGGGTCGGACAGCTCCTACGAGCAGTACTTC	CASSFGSDSSYEQYF
TRBV3-1/TRBV3-2	.	TRBD1	TRBJ1-5	TGTGCCAGCAGCCAAAGTAAGGGACAGGGCTTCAATCAGCCCCAGCATTTT	CASSQSKGQGFNQPQHF
TRBV10-3	.	.	TRBJ2-1	TGTGCCATCAGTGGGCAGGCCGAGCAGTTCTTC	CAISGQAEQFF
TRBV5-5	.	.	TRBJ1-3	TGTGCCAGCAGCCCTAACTCTGGAAACACCATATATTTT	CASSPNSGNTIYF
TRBV20-1	.	.	TRBJ2-3	TGCAGTGCACGACAGTCAGATACGCAGTATTTT	CSARQSDTQYF
TRBV12-3/TRBV12-4	.	TRBD1	TRBJ1-1	TGTGCCAGCAACCTACAGGGGCTGGCTGAAGCTTTCTTT	CASNLQGLAEAFF
TRBV7-6	.	.	TRBJ2-2	TGTGCCAGCAGCCCGACAGTCAACACCGGGGAGCTGTTTTTT	CASSPTVNTGELFF